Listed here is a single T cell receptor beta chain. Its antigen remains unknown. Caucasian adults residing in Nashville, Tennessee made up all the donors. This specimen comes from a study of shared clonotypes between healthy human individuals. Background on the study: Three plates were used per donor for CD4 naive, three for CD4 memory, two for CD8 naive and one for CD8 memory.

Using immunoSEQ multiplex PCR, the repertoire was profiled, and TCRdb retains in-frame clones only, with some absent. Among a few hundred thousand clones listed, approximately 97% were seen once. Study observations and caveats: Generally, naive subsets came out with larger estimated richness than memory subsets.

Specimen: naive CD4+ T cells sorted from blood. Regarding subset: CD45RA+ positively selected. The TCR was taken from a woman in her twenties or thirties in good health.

CDR3 DNA: TGTGCCAGCAGTACCTCGACAGGGTGGACCCAGCCCCAGCATTTT. It yields the protein CASSTSTGWTQPQHF. V is TRBV28 and J is TRBJ1-5; 7 bases map to TRBD1. V dropped 5 bases and J dropped 7; count of bases not matched to a gene: 11. CDR1 and CDR2 (germline): MDHEN, SYDVKM. The CDR3 is 15 residues long.